The source of this TCR beta chain is a study of beta chain features in type 1 diabetes. Expressed TCRB transcripts were sequenced, since all the RNA that had been isolated was reverse transcribed. Profiling relied on immunoSEQ multiplex PCR, and the TCRdb table lists in-frame clones only, not all of them. The profile shows about 370,000 clones, approximately 16% of them singletons. This clone was detected a few times. This TCR was recovered from a woman aged 18-29 years in good health. Sequencing used naive CD4+ T cells from blood.

The CDR3 here is CASSLSQITEAFF. The CDR3 region has the DNA TGTGCCAGCAGCTTGTCACAGATCACTGAAGCTTTCTTT. The chain combines TRBV7-9 with TRBJ1-1; D not certain. CDR3 length equals 13 residues. Germline V gene sequence: CDR1 SEHNR, CDR2 FQNEAQ (reference sequence). Trimming removed 3 bases from V and 4 bases from J, with 9 bases in between.